This T cell receptor (beta chain) was documented in a study of blood T cells in healthy people across ages (dated by TCRdb to between 2015 and 2017). For the study in its entirety: In model experiments, template switching captured roughly one uniquely barcoded TCR beta cDNA molecule for every two T cells. The study analyzed two additional independent replicas of 1 million unique cDNA reads from the same blood draw for two donors, one aged 18 to 30 and one aged 80 or older. Donors were grouped into four age groups: young (average approximately 15 years), middle-aged (39), aged (approximately 58) and long-lived (approximately 78). Age-related changes in TCR beta repertoire diversity were measured in the study by deep sequencing normalized with unique cDNA molecular identifiers. To avoid experimental bias, donors of different ages were distributed randomly across sequencing lanes. Beyond this particular receptor, the publication reports: Bulk unsorted PBMC profiling prevented conclusive comparison of naive and antigen-experienced compartments. Total diversity estimates from one million sequenced T cells were considered lower bounds and underestimates. As age increased, observed TCR beta diversity per million T cells dropped in a roughly linear way, and a significant reduction was already evident by age about 40. There was a strong correlation between observed TCR beta diversity and the percentage of naive T cells measured by flow cytometry. Compared with the aged group, more naive CD4+ T cells, fewer expanded clones and increased TCR diversity were shown by the long-lived group, suggesting age selection. Because the CMV infection status of the donors was unknown, age-related changes in expanded clonotypes may potentially have been confounded.

The receptor library was made with 5' RACE. Sequencing used an Illumina HiSeq 2500. A second roughly 7 to 12 cycle PCR used a sample-barcoded 5' primer and a J-beta primer mix. Each TCR beta cDNA molecule received a unique molecular identifier from a template-switch 5' adaptor carrying 12 random nucleotides. Each sample yielded at least 3 million CDR3-containing paired-end reads. First-strand cDNA synthesis was performed from all RNA using the Mint cDNA synthesis kit, with priming by a TRBC-specific oligonucleotide. All cDNA was treated with uracil-DNA glycosylase and then went through a first 18-cycle PCR with the universal primers M1SS and BC2_uni_R. In the paper's pipeline: Normalization of each sample was performed by random selection of 1 million high-quality reads, each carrying a distinct molecular identifier. Instead of being binned into consensus sequences, reads that shared molecular identifiers were thrown out. MiTCR, set to a Q25 quality threshold and the strictest error-elimination algorithm, was used for CDR3 identification, clonotype clustering and error correction. A nonparametric unseen species model with Euler transformation was used to estimate a lower bound on total TCR beta diversity. Using fastp at Q25 and MiXCR, TCRdb reprocessed the public reads and kept productive beta chains. Records with the same CDR3 protein are collapsed into one entry carrying the most frequent genes and DNA. It is TCRdb's table, rather than the study itself, that gives the V and J calls and clone size. The sample records around 580,000 distinct CDR3 sequences, 40% to 55% of which are singletons. The ten largest make up 20% to 25% of the sample.

The donors were a few dozen Caucasian individuals from Russia, aged 6 to 90 years, who were systemically healthy. Approximately 11 milliliters of peripheral blood were drawn from each donor into EDTA-treated Vacutainer tubes. Ficoll-Paque density-gradient centrifugation was used to isolate PBMCs, with at least 6.5 million per sample. Total RNA was extracted from PBMCs with Trizol reagent, with at least 5 micrograms obtained per sample. The percentages of naive CD45RAhigh/CD27high T cells were determined by flow cytometry on a PBMC aliquot from every donor. Worth noting for this clonotype: The clone's antigen remains unknown. Per-base quality was not reported, and no clone a single base away is much larger than it.

This sequence was found in a man older than 75 in good health. Sequencing was done on a sample of blood.

The DNA sequence is as follows: TGTGCCGGCGGGTCTTTAGTTCCCTACGAGCAGTACTTC. Its protein is CAGGSLVPYEQYF. The sequence links TRBV7-9 to TRBJ2-7; the D gene is possibly TRBD2, with 5 bases matching. From the cysteine up to the phenylalanine, the CDR3 has a length of 13 residues. The sequence is cut down to CDR3 DNA, 39 bases in frame from base 1. Deletion took 11 bases off V and 2 bases off J, with a span of 16 bases between the germline ends. The germline V gene (reference sequence) specifies SEHNR as CDR1 and FQNEAQ as CDR2.